This T cell receptor beta chain was documented in a study of blood T cell repertoires in COVID-19. TCRdb's copy holds only in-frame clones and misses some; the assay was immunoSEQ multiplex PCR. The table shows tens of thousands of clones, with about 90% occurring only once. V lost 6 bases, J lost 7 bases, and 12 bases stayed unmatched. The CDR3 covers 15 residues. The V gene's germline CDR1 is MNHEY and CDR2 SMNVEV (reference sequence). Material for sequencing was peripheral blood. The chain has TRBV27 and TRBJ2-1; 7 nucleotides line up with TRBD1. This receptor was taken from a woman aged 70-85 years with acute or convalescent COVID-19. CDR3 in amino acids: CASSPIGAGGNEQFF. CDR3 nucleotides: TGTGCCAGCAGCCCAATAGGAGCAGGGGGTAATGAGCAGTTCTTC.